This T cell receptor beta chain was captured in a study of T cell changes during pregnancy in multiple sclerosis. CDR3 length equals 15 residues. Trimming left V 4 bases short and J 3 bases short, with 14 bases between. Germline assignment: CDR1 SGHKS and CDR2 YYEKEE (reference sequence). Assay used: immunoSEQ multiplex PCR; TCRdb lists only in-frame clones, some missing. The sample lists about 48,000 clones; about 93% were seen once. This receptor was obtained from a female donor with multiple sclerosis, enrolled in a pregnancy study. The genes are TRBV5-5 and TRBJ1-5; possible D gene TRBD1, 5 bases. The source was CD4+ T cells from peripheral blood mononuclear cells, collected in the third trimester of pregnancy. Here the CDR3 reads CASSPAGGLNQPQHF. CDR3 nucleotides: TGTGCCAGCAGCCCGGCGGGGGGTCTCAATCAGCCCCAGCATTTT.